Below are 20 T cell receptor beta chains sequenced from a single sample in a study of blood T cells in healthy people across ages. A second PCR of about 6 to 12 cycles used a sample-barcoded 5' primer and a J-beta primer mix. Each CDR3 protein is one row after TCRdb ran MiXCR on the 5' RACE reads. The data contain about 800,000 distinct CDR3 sequences, about 47% of them singletons. The sequencing sample was made of blood. The source is a man older than 75 in good health.

J is TRBJ2-5 and V is TRBV24-1; D is possibly TRBD1 (6 bases). The DNA end is more similar to TRBJ2-7, so the J call may be wrong. This CDR3 has 13 residues. CDR1 and CDR2 (germline): KGHDR, SFDVKD. The CDR3: CATSDKQGYEQYF. The DNA of the CDR3 is TGTGCCACCAGTGATAAACAGGGATACGAGCAGTACTTC.

This clonotype was observed a few times. The rearrangement links TRBV11-3 to TRBJ1-1; no clear D gene. Germline CDR1 and CDR2: SGHNT and YENEEA. The CDR3 spans 13 residues. The V end was cut by 5 bases, the J end by 1 base, with 8 bases between. This CDR3 reads CASSPEGNTEAFF. As DNA, the CDR3 is TGTGCCAGCAGCCCAGAGGGGAACACTGAAGCTTTCTTT.

V usage is TRBV5-1 and J usage is TRBJ1-2; 8 bases agree with TRBD1. CDR1 and CDR2 from the germline V gene are SGHRS and YFSETQ. CDR3 length: 14 amino acids. J gave up 7 bases and V 3 bases, and 8 bases lay outside the gene matches. This CDR3 is CASSSATGVAGYTF. CDR3 coding DNA: TGCGCCAGCAGCTCCGCGACAGGGGTCGCTGGCTACACCTTC.

This clonotype was counted only a few times. J is TRBJ2-7 and V is TRBV5-1; 13 bases are shared with TRBD2. V lost 3 bases and J lost 4; bases outside the gene matches: 4. Germline-derived CDR1 and CDR2 are SGHRS and YFSETQ. The CDR3 is made up of 15 amino acids. The CDR3 sequence is CASSWTSGGRYEQYF. The CDR3 bases are TGCGCCAGCAGCTGGACTAGCGGGGGCCGGTACGAGCAGTACTTC.

The chain employs TRBV12-3 or TRBV12-4 and TRBJ1-5; D call uncertain. Trimming cost V 6 bases and J 9 bases, with 24 bases left between them. There are 16 residues in the CDR3. The CDR3 region is CASSPTSRSIMGPQHF. CDR3 in DNA: TGTGCCAGCAGCCCCACCTCTCGGTCTATCATGGGGCCCCAGCATTTT.

This clonotype has a count of ten or more. The chain joins TRBV7-2 to TRBJ2-3; D is uncertain. CDR3 length: 14 residues. V was shortened by 0 bases and J by 1 base, with 5 bases between the two germline ends. Germline V gives CDR1 SGHTA, CDR2 FQGNSA. In DNA, the CDR3 is TGTGCCAGCAGCTTAGCGGACCGCACAGATACGCAGTATTTT. This translates into CASSLADRTDTQYF.

In the case of this clonotype: Being one base from a much bigger clone, this may be a read error. The chain has TRBV29-1 and TRBJ2-1, with 8 bases aligning to TRBD1. J was trimmed by 6 bases and V by 6 bases; bases with no gene match: 10. Germline assignment: CDR1 SQVTM and CDR2 ANQGSEA. This CDR3 contains 14 residues. The CDR3 nucleotides are TGCAGCGTCCCGTGGGGACAGGTGTGCAATGAGCAGTTCTTC. Residues: CSVPWGQVCNEQFF.

CDR3 nucleotide sequence: TGCGCCAGCAGCCTCTCCCTCGAAGGTGAGCAGTACTTC. Translation: CASSLSLEGEQYF. The chain employs TRBV5-1 and TRBJ2-7; D ambiguous. Trimming took 4 bases from V and 7 from J, leaving 15 bases between them. Germline CDR1 reads SGHRS; CDR2 reads YFSETQ. This CDR3 comprises 13 residues.

This clonotype has a handful of counts. The chain uses TRBV30 and TRBJ2-1, with D possibly TRBD1 on 7 matching bases. Trimming pared 1 base from V and 5 bases from J, leaving 21 bases between. The V gene's germline CDR1 is GTSNPN and CDR2 SVGIG (reference sequence). This CDR3 is 17 amino acids long. The CDR3 bases are TGTGCCTGGAGTGGCTCATCCGGGACAGCGGGCAACAATGAGCAGTTCTTC. This translates into CAWSGSSGTAGNNEQFF.

As for this clonotype: A much bigger clone sits one base away, suggesting this may be a read error. The chain is built from TRBV10-3 and TRBJ2-5, with 9 bases identical to TRBD1. Unmatched junction bases numbered 10, after V lost 10 bases and J lost 4 bases. This CDR3 is built from 14 residues. In germline, CDR1 is ENHRY, CDR2 SYGVKD. The DNA for the CDR3 is TGTGCCACCCGACGACAGGGGGTTGCAGAGACCCAGTACTTC. This encodes CATRRQGVAETQYF.

This clonotype was detected once. The V call is TRBV2, the J call TRBJ2-7, with D possibly matching TRBD2 (6 bases). The CDR3 spans 16 residues. Trimming pared 5 bases from V and 11 bases from J, leaving 28 bases between. Germline V gives CDR1 SNHLY, CDR2 FYNNEI. In DNA form, the CDR3 reads TGTGCCAGCAGTCTTCTCCAACCGGACCTCGGGGGTTTGGAGTACTTC. Amino acids: CASSLLQPDLGGLEYF.

Turning to this clonotype: Possible read error: a much larger clone is one base away. The rearrangement links TRBV6-6 to TRBJ1-6; the D gene is possibly TRBD1 (5 bases). CDR3 length: 14 residues. Germline V CDR1 and CDR2: MNHNY, SVGAGI (reference sequence). CDR3 loop: CASSPTGQGSPPHF. CDR3 nucleotides: TGTGCCAGCAGCCCAACAGGCCAGGGTTCACCCCCCCACTTT.

V is TRBV20-1 and J is TRBJ2-4; D is possibly TRBD2 (6 bases). The CDR3 length is 16 residues. Germline CDR1 DFQATT, CDR2 SNEGSKA (reference sequence). Trimming shortened V by 6 bases and J by 5 bases, and 23 bases separated the two germline ends. The CDR3 bases are TGCAGTGCGATGACCATTCGGGGGTCCCGCGAAAACATTCAGTACTTC. Translating gives CSAMTIRGSRENIQYF.

Comments on this clonotype: Being one base from a much bigger clone, this may be a read error. The chain recombines TRBV5-1 with TRBJ2-1; a possible D gene is TRBD2 (6 bases). Germline V gives CDR1 SGHRS, CDR2 YFSETQ. V was cut by 2 bases and J by 0 bases, with 9 bases left in between. This CDR3 has 15 amino acids. CDR3 residues: CASSFRENSYNEQFF. The CDR3 DNA reads TGCGCCAGCAGCTTTCGGGAGAACTCCTACAATGAGCAGTTCTTC. The full variable domain, its missing parts supplied by reference TRBV5-1 and TRBJ2-1, is KAGVTQTPRYLIKTRGQQVTLSCSPISGHRSVSWYQQTPGQGLQFLFEYFSETQRNKGNFPGRFSGRQFSNSRSEMNVSTLELGDSALYLCASSFRENSYNEQFFGPGTRLTVL.

The chain combines TRBV7-6 with TRBJ2-7; D not resolved. The CDR3 sequence is 14 residues long. Per the germline V gene, CDR1 is SGHVS and CDR2 is FNYEAQ. The V gene lost 0 bases and the J gene lost 2 bases, with 8 bases spanning the gap. CDR3 nucleotide sequence: TGTGCCAGCAGCTTAGCTGGTATACCCTACGAGCAGTACTTC. Its translation is CASSLAGIPYEQYF.

The V and J genes are TRBV5-6 and TRBJ2-1, with TRBD2 matching over 9 bases. Trimming took 4 bases from V and 0 from J; bases not matched to a gene: 5. This CDR3 has 16 residues. The germline V gene has CDR1 SGHDT and CDR2 YYEEEE. The CDR3 region has the DNA TGTGCCAGCAGCACCTATAGCGGGAGCTCCTACAATGAGCAGTTCTTC. Translated: CASSTYSGSSYNEQFF.

The chain joins TRBV28 to TRBJ2-5; D ambiguous. The germline V and J ends were trimmed by 3 bases and 0 bases, with 11 bases remaining between them. The CDR3 loop spans 15 amino acids. Germline V gives CDR1 MDHEN, CDR2 SYDVKM. CDR3: CASSLNSPHQETQYF. The CDR3 coding sequence is TGTGCCAGCAGTTTGAACAGCCCACACCAAGAGACCCAGTACTTC.

V is TRBV29-1 and J is TRBJ2-3; 14 bases are shared with TRBD2. The CDR3 has 15 residues. Germline assignment: CDR1 SQVTM and CDR2 ANQGSEA. The V segment lost 6 bases and the J segment 3 bases; nucleotides outside the gene matches: 5. DNA for the CDR3: TGCAGCGTGGCCGGACTAGCGGGAGGAACAGATACGCAGTATTTT. Encoded protein: CSVAGLAGGTDTQYF.

This clonotype was detected only a few times. A junction boundary mismatches the germline segment, possibly from a read error. The chain recombines TRBV5-1 with TRBJ2-3, with D perhaps matching TRBD1 or TRBD2 (6 bases each). CDR1 SGHRS and CDR2 YFSETQ come from the germline V gene. CDR3 length: 13 amino acids. The CDR3 DNA is TGTGACCGGGACATCGGGGGCCCAGATACGCAGTATTTT. Protein sequence: CDRDIGGPDTQYF.

This chain joins TRBV6-5 and TRBJ2-3, with 8 bases fitting TRBD2. CDR1 is MNHEY and CDR2 is SVGAGI in the germline V gene. The CDR3 is 15 residues long. V lost 6 bases, J lost 1 base, and 6 bases stayed unmatched. CDR3 coding DNA: TGTGCCAGCAGCCCGACTAGCGCACGCACAGATACGCAGTATTTT. It translates to CASSPTSARTDTQYF.